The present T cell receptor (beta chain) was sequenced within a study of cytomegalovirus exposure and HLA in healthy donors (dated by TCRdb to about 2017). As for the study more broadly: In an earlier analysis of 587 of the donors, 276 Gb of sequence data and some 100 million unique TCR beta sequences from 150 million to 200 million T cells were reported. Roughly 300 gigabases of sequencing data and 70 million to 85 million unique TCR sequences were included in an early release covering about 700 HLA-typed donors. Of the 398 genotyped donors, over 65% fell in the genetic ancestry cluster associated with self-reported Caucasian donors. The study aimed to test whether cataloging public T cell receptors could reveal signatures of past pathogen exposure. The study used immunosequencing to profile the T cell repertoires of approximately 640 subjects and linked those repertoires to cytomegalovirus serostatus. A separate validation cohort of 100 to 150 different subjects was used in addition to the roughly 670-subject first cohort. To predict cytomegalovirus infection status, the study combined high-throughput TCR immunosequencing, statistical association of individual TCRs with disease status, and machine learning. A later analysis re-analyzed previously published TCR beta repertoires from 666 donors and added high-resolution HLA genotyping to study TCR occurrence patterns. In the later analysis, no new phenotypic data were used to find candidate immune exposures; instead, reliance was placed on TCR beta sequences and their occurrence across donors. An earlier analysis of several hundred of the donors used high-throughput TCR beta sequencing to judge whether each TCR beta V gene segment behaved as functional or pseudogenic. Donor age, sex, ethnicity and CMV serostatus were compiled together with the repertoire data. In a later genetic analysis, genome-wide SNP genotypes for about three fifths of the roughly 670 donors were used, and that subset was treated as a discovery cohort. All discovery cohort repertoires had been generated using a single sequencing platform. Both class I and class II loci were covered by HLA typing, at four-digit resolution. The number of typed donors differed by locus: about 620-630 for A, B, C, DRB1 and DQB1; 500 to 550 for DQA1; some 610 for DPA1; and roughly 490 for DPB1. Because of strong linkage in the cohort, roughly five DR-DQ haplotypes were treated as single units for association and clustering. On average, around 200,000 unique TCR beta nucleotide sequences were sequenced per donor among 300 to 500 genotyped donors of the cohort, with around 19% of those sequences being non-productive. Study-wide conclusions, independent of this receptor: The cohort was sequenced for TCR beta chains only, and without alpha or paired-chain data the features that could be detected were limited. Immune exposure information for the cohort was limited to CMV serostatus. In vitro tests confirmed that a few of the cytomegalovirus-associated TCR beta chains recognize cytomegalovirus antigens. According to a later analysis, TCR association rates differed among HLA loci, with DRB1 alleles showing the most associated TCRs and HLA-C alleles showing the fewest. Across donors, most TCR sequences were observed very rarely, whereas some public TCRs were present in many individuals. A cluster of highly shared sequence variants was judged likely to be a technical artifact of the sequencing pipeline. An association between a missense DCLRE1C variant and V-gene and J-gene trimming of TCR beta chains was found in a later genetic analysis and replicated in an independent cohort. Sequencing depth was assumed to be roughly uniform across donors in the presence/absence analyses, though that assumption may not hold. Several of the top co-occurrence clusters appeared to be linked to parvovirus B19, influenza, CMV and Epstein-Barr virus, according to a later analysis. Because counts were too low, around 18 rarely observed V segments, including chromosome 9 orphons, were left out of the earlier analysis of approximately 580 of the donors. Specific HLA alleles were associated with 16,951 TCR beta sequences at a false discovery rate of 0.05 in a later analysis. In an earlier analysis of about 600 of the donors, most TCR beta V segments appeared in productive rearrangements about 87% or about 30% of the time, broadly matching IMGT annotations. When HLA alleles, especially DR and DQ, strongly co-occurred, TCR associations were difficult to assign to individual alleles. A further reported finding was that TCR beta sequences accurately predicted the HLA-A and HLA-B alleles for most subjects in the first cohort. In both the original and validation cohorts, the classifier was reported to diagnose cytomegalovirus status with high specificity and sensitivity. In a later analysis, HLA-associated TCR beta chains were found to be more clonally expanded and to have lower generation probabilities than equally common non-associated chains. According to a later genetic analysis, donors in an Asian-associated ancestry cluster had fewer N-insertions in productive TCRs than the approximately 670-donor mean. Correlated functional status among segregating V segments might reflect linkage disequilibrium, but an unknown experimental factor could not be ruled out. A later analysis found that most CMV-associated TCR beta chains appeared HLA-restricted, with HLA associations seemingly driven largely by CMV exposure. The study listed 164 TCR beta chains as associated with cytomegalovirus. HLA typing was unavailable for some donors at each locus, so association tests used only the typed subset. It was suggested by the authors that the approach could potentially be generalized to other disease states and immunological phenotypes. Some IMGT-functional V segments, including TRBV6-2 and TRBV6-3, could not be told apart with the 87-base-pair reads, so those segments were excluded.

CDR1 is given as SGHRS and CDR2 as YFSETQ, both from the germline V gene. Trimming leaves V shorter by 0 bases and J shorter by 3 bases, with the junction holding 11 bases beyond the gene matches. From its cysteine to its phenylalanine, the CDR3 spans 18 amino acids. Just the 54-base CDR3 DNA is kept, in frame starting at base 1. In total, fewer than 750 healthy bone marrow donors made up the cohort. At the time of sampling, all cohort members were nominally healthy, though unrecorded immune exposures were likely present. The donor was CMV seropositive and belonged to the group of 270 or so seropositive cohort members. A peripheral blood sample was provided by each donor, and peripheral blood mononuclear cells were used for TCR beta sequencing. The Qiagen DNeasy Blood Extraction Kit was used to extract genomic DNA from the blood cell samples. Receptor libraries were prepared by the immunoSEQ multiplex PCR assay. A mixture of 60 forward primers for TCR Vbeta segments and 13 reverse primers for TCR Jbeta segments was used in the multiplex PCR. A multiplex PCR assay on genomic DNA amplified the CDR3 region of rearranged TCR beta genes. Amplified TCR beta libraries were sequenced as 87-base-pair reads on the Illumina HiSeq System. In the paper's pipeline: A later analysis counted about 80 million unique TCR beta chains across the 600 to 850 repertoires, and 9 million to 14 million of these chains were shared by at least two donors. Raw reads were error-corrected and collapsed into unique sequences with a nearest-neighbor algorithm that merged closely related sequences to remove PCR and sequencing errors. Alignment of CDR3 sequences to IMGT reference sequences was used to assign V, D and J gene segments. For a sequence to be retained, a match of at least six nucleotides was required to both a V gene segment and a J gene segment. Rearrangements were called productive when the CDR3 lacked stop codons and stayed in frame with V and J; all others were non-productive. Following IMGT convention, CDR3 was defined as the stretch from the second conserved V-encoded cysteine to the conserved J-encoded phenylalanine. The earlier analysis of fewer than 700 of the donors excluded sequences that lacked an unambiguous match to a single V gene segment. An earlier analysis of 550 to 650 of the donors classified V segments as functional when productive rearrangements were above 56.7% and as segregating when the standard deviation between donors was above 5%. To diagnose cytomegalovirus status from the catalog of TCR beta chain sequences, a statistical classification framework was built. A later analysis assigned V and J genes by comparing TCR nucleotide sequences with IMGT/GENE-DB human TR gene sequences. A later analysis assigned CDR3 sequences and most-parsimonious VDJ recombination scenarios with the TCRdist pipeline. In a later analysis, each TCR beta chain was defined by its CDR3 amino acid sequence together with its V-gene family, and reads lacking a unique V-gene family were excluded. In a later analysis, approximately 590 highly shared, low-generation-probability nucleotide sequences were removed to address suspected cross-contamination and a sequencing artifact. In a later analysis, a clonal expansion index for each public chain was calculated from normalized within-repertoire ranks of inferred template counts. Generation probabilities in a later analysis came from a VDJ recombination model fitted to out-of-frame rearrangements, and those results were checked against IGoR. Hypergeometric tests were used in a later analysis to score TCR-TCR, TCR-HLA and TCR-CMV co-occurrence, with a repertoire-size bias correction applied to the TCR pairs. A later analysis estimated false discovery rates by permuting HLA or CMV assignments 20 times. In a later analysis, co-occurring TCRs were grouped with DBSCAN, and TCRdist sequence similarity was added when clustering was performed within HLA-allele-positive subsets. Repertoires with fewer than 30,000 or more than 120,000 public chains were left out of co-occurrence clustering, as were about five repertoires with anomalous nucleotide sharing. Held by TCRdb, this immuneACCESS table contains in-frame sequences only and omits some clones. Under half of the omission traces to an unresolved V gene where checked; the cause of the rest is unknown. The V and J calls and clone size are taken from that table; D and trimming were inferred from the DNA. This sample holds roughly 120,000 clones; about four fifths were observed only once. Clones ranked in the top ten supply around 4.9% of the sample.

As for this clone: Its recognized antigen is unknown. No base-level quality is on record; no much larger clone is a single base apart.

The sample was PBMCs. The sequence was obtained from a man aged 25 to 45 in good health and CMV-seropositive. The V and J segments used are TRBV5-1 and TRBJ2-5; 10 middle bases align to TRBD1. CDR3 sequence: CASSLEGLGQGTEETQYF. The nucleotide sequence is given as TGCGCCAGCAGCTTGGAAGGTCTGGGACAGGGGACGGAAGAGACCCAGTACTTC.